A single sample is the source of the 28 T cell receptor beta chains below, sequenced in a study of T-cell reconstitution after alpha-beta-depleted transplantation in children. This sample's TCRbeta library carried unique molecular identifier barcodes. TCRdb independently ran MiXCR on the PCR reads; one entry per CDR3 protein. The sample shows over 300,000 distinct CDR3 sequences, 9% to 12% of them seen only once. The source material was PBMCs from the stem cell graft donor, sampled from the stem cell graft. The receptors were sampled from a human donor who donated a stem cell graft to a child with acute lymphoblastic leukemia.

This clonotype has more than one count but fewer than ten. The V gene is TRBV7-2, the J gene TRBJ1-1; no definite D call. Trimming stripped 1 base from V and 1 base from J, with 7 bases between. CDR3 length: 14 residues. Looked up from germline, CDR1 is SGHTA and CDR2 is FQGNSA. CDR3: CASSLVVGNTEAFF. CDR3 sequence (DNA): TGTGCCAGCAGCTTAGTGGTCGGGAACACTGAAGCTTTCTTT.

This clonotype was observed a handful of times. The CDR3 DNA follows: TGTGCCAGCAGCTTGGGGACTAGCGGTCCGAAGACCCAGTACTTC. This encodes CASSLGTSGPKTQYF. The chain is built from TRBV7-9 and TRBJ2-5; TRBD2 matches at 11 bases. The CDR3 is made up of 15 amino acids. In germline, CDR1 is SEHNR, CDR2 FQNEAQ (reference sequence). V gave up 3 bases and J gave up 6 bases; unmatched junction bases: 6.

This clonotype was observed a few times. The chain has TRBV27 and TRBJ1-2, with 7 bases aligning to TRBD1. V lost 0 bases and J lost 4; bases outside the gene matches: 2. This CDR3 has 14 amino acids. Germline CDR1 reads MNHEY; CDR2 reads SMNVEV (reference sequence). This chain's CDR3 is CASSLSTGTYGYTF. In nucleotides, the CDR3 is TGTGCCAGCAGTTTATCGACAGGGACCTATGGCTACACCTTC.

In this sample, this clonotype turned up a few times. V usage is TRBV6-2 or TRBV6-3 and J usage is TRBJ2-7; the match to TRBD2 covers 11 bases. Trimming at V came to 4 bases and at J to 0 bases, leaving 11 bases not matched to a gene. CDR3 length: 18 residues. CDR1 is MNHEY, CDR2 SVGEGT, per germline. This chain's CDR3 is CASSLIARTSGLSYEQYF. The CDR3 DNA follows: TGTGCCAGCAGTTTAATCGCCCGGACTAGCGGGCTCTCCTACGAGCAGTACTTC.

This rearrangement joins TRBV28 to TRBJ2-7; a weak D match, TRBD2 (5 bases). This CDR3 region has 13 residues. Germline V gene data show CDR1 as MDHEN and CDR2 as SYDVKM. The ends were cut back, 5 bases at V and 2 bases at J, with 10 bases in the middle. The DNA for the CDR3 is TGTGCCAGCAGTGGACTTACGACCTACGAGCAGTACTTC. Protein product: CASSGLTTYEQYF.

The chain has TRBV20-1 and TRBJ2-3; D perhaps matches TRBD2 (5 bases). Looked up from germline, CDR1 is DFQATT and CDR2 is SNEGSKA (reference sequence). Between the trimmed V and J ends, which lost 3 bases and 5 bases, there was a span of 18 bases. The CDR3 extends over 15 amino acids. The CDR3 here is CSASGRAGIGDTQYF. The CDR3 DNA sequence: TGCAGTGCTAGTGGGCGGGCCGGGATTGGAGATACGCAGTATTTT.

The rearrangement joins TRBV6-5 to TRBJ1-2; maybe TRBD1 (5 bases). Looked up from germline, CDR1 is MNHEY and CDR2 is SVGAGI. The ends were cut back, 0 bases at V and 4 bases at J, with 15 bases in the middle. The CDR3 contains 16 residues. CDR3 sequence (DNA): TGTGCCAGCAGTTACTCACAGGCATCCTCTCCCTATGGCTACACCTTC. The encoded protein is CASSYSQASSPYGYTF.

As for this clonotype: The junction departs from germline at one end; a sequencing error may be responsible. CDR3 sequence: CASSQYGGTATQYF. The DNA for the CDR3 is TGTGCCAGCAGCCAATATGGCGGTACAGCTACGCAGTATTTT. V and J are TRBV3-1 and TRBJ2-3, with unresolved D. Germline V gives CDR1 LGHDT, CDR2 YNNKEL (reference sequence). The CDR3 is 14 residues long.

This clonotype was seen at least ten times. The V gene is TRBV4-2, the J gene TRBJ2-7; 8 nucleotides align to TRBD1. CDR3 length: 15 residues. Germline lookup yields CDR1 LGHNA and CDR2 YNFKEQ. Losses at the gene ends were 1 base for V and 2 bases for J; bases not matched to a gene: 4. CDR3: CASSQGDRQTYEQYF. In nucleotides, the CDR3 is TGTGCCAGCAGCCAAGGGGACAGGCAAACCTACGAGCAGTACTTC.

In DNA form, the CDR3 reads TGCAGTGCTAAATGGATCCAAATCGGGACTCCCGGCTACACCTTC. Residues: CSAKWIQIGTPGYTF. The chain links TRBV20-1 to TRBJ1-2, with a possible D match to TRBD1 (5 bases). This CDR3 contains 15 residues. Germline V gene data show CDR1 as DFQATT and CDR2 as SNEGSKA (reference sequence). Between the trimmed V and J ends, which lost 4 bases and 8 bases, there was a span of 23 bases.

The chain recombines TRBV4-1 with TRBJ2-1; TRBD2 matches 14 bases. Germline V gene data show CDR1 as MGHRA and CDR2 as YSYEKL. The V and J ends lost 4 bases and 8 bases, in that order; junction bases with no gene match: 7. The CDR3 length is 16 residues. The CDR3 DNA reads as TGCGCCAGCAGCCCCCGACTAGCGGGAGGGGAACATGAGCAGTTCTTC. Protein product: CASSPRLAGGEHEQFF.

The CDR3 sequence: CSASWLAVANEQFF. CDR3 coding DNA: TGCAGTGCTAGTTGGCTAGCGGTCGCTAATGAGCAGTTCTTC. J is TRBJ2-1 and V is TRBV20-1, with 7 bases fitting TRBD2. The V gene's germline CDR1 is DFQATT and CDR2 SNEGSKA (reference sequence). V gave up 3 bases and J gave up 7 bases; unmatched junction bases: 9. CDR3 length: 14 residues.

In its sample, this clonotype was seen many times. This chain joins TRBV20-1 and TRBJ1-6; perhaps TRBD1 as D (6 bases). Germline CDR1 reads DFQATT; CDR2 reads SNEGSKA (reference sequence). The CDR3 loop spans 16 amino acids. The ends were cut back, 5 bases at V and 0 bases at J, with 14 bases in the middle. The CDR3 is CSALGGTSSYNSPLHF. The CDR3 coding sequence is TGCAGTGCTCTGGGGGGCACTAGCTCCTATAATTCACCCCTCCACTTT.

The J gene is TRBJ2-1, the V gene TRBV4-2; 12 positions agree with TRBD2. Trimming removed 2 bases from V and 7 bases from J; junction bases left unmatched: 9. The CDR3 covers 17 residues. Germline CDR1 and CDR2: LGHNA and YNFKEQ. For the CDR3, the DNA is TGTGCCAGCAGCCAACTAGTAGGACTAGCGGGATTAAATGAGCAGTTCTTC. Protein sequence: CASSQLVGLAGLNEQFF.

V and J are TRBV7-2 and TRBJ2-5; D not resolved. Per the germline V gene, CDR1 is SGHTA and CDR2 is FQGNSA. The V end was cut by 3 bases, the J end by 5 bases, with 10 bases between. The CDR3 runs to 13 residues. CDR3 sequence (DNA): TGTGCCAGCAGCTTTCCCCCCTGGGAGACCCAGTACTTC. Translation: CASSFPPWETQYF.

For this clonotype: A read error may account for a junction end that differs from germline. V is TRBV7-8 and J is TRBJ2-5; D perhaps matches TRBD2 (5 bases). Germline CDR1 reads SGHVS; CDR2 reads FQNEAQ. The length of the CDR3 is 10 residues. The CDR3 here is CSSGQETQYF. CDR3 nucleotide sequence: TGTTCCAGCGGTCAAGAGACCCAGTACTTC.

With regard to this clonotype: At one end the junction does not follow the germline gene, possibly because of a read error. The gene calls are TRBV10-2 and TRBJ2-3; D remains ambiguous. This CDR3 spans 13 amino acids. Germline CDR1 is WSHSY and CDR2 is SAAADI. The CDR3 region is CASSEWTPDAQYF. The CDR3 DNA sequence: TGCGCCAGCAGTGAGTGGACCCCAGATGCGCAGTATTTT.

The V gene is TRBV7-2, the J gene TRBJ1-1; D might be TRBD1 (5 bases). The V end was cut by 7 bases, the J end by 4 bases, with 13 bases between. Germline CDR1 is SGHTA and CDR2 is FQGNSA. The CDR3 runs to 13 residues. The CDR3, as DNA: TGTGCCAGCACCATCGGTAGGGGCACTGAAGCTTTCTTT. It codes for CASTIGRGTEAFF.

There are a few counts of this clonotype. This chain connects TRBV18 to TRBJ1-2, with D possibly TRBD1 on 5 matching bases. CDR3 length: 15 residues. CDR1 and CDR2 (germline): KGHSH, LQKENI. V lost 0 bases and J lost 2, with 10 bases in between. CDR3 protein: CASSPPGTVNYGYTF. CDR3 sequence (DNA): TGTGCCAGCTCACCACCTGGGACGGTCAACTATGGCTACACCTTC.

This clonotype has a handful of counts. V is TRBV7-9 and J is TRBJ2-4, with 11 bases matching TRBD1. V was clipped by 7 bases and J by 3 bases; unmatched bases: 8. The CDR3 length is 16 residues. Germline CDR1 SEHNR, CDR2 FQNEAQ (reference sequence). The CDR3 region is CASNPGQGVDKNIQYF. The CDR3 bases are TGTGCCAGCAACCCGGGACAGGGGGTTGACAAAAACATTCAGTACTTC. The full variable domain, rest sourced from reference TRBV7-9 and TRBJ2-4, is DTGVSQNPRHKITKRGQNVTFRCDPISEHNRLYWYRQTLGQGPEFLTYFQNEAQLEKSRLLSDRFSAERPKGSFSTLEIQRTEQGDSAMYLCASNPGQGVDKNIQYFGAGTRLSVL.

This clonotype has only a few counts. The gene calls are TRBV7-9 and TRBJ1-6; 8 bases align to TRBD1. Germline lookup yields CDR1 SEHNR and CDR2 FQNEAQ (reference sequence). The V segment lost 4 bases and the J segment 8 bases; nucleotides outside the gene matches: 4. The CDR3 runs 14 residues. This chain's CDR3 is CASSYSGGDSPLHF. In DNA form, the CDR3 reads TGTGCCAGCAGCTATTCAGGGGGCGATTCACCCCTCCACTTT.

Of note for this clonotype: At one of its ends the junction is not consistent with the germline gene, which may arise from a read error. The rearrangement joins TRBV20-1 to TRBJ2-6, with D possibly matching TRBD2 (6 bases). In germline, CDR1 is DFQATT, CDR2 SNEGSKA (reference sequence). CDR3 length: 16 residues. The CDR3 DNA sequence: TGCTGTGCTAGGGATACCCGGGGGACTGGGGCCAACGTCCTGACTTTC. This codes for CCARDTRGTGANVLTF.

The table lists this clonotype with a few counts. V is TRBV28 and J is TRBJ2-1; TRBD2 matches at 9 bases. Germline V gives CDR1 MDHEN, CDR2 SYDVKM. The V gene end was trimmed by 5 bases and the J gene end by 5 bases; junction bases not matched to a gene: 7. This CDR3 spans 15 amino acids. The CDR3 sequence: CASSLIAGVNNEQFF. The CDR3 nucleotides read TGTGCCAGCAGTCTTATAGCGGGAGTGAACAATGAGCAGTTCTTC.

This clonotype was seen only a few times. The chain uses TRBV5-1 and TRBJ2-4; weak D call: TRBD2 (5 bases). Germline values: CDR1 SGHRS, CDR2 YFSETQ. V lost 6 bases, J lost 9 bases, and 22 bases lay in between. The CDR3 sequence is 15 residues long. CDR3 coding DNA: TGCGCCAGCACAGACATTACAAGATTAGAGGGCATTCAGTACTTC. As protein: CASTDITRLEGIQYF.

This clonotype showed up just a few times. CDR3 in amino acids: CASSDHRNPTDTQYF. Here the CDR3 DNA reads TGCGCCAGCAGTGATCACCGAAACCCCACAGATACGCAGTATTTT. The chain combines TRBV10-1 with TRBJ2-3, with D unclear. The ends were cut back, 3 bases at V and 2 bases at J, with 12 bases in the middle. Germline V gives CDR1 WNHNN, CDR2 SYGVQD (reference sequence). The CDR3 spans 15 residues.

This clonotype was seen at least ten times. This chain connects TRBV7-9 to TRBJ2-7; TRBD1 matches 8 bases. Unmatched junction bases numbered 10, after V lost 5 bases and J lost 1 base. The CDR3 spans 16 residues. The germline V gene has CDR1 SEHNR and CDR2 FQNEAQ (reference sequence). CDR3 bases: TGTGCCAGCAGCCCACGGCAGGGGGCGAATTCCTACGAGCAGTACTTC. It translates to CASSPRQGANSYEQYF.

The gene calls are TRBV27 and TRBJ2-1; D perhaps matches TRBD2 (6 bases). This CDR3 has 15 amino acids. V was trimmed by 4 bases and J by 1 base, leaving 11 bases between them. The V gene's germline CDR1 is MNHEY and CDR2 SMNVEV (reference sequence). CDR3 in DNA: TGTGCCAGCAGTTCCGGGACTCTATCCTACAATGAGCAGTTCTTC. Translated, it gives CASSSGTLSYNEQFF.

The table lists this clonotype with a few counts. Being one base from a much bigger clone, this may be a read error. The chain recombines TRBV5-5 with TRBJ1-5; D is unresolved. The V gene's germline CDR1 is SGHKS and CDR2 YYEKEE (reference sequence). The V gene lost 2 bases and the J gene lost 4 bases, with 4 bases spanning the gap. The CDR3 sequence is 12 residues long. The CDR3 DNA is TGTGCCAGCAGCTTCCGGAATCAGCCCCAGCATTTT. This translates into CASSFRNQPQHF.